The 16 T cell receptor beta chains listed next were all sequenced from one sample in a study of post-analysis software for immune sequencing data (dated by TCRdb to 2013 to 2016). The investigation overall reported the following: Significantly higher frequencies in patients than in controls were found for about five TRBV segments, including TRBV5-6, TRBV5-1 and TRBV20-1.

Their recognized antigens are unknown. Libraries came from PCR. This sample was sequenced with an Illumina HiSeq 2500. To reduce PCR and sequencing biases, unique molecular identifiers were incorporated into the TCR beta cDNA libraries. TCRdb reworked the public reads: Q25 trimming with fastp, MiXCR clone assembly, productive beta chains retained. Records with the same CDR3 protein are collapsed into one entry carrying the most frequent genes and DNA. Across this sample there are roughly 800,000 distinct CDR3 sequences, with about 27% seen only once. Together, the top ten hold about 0.5% of the sample. Sample: blood. The receptors stem from a girl under 18 with multiple sclerosis.

There are a few counts of this clonotype. This chain connects TRBV7-2 to TRBJ2-2, with D perhaps TRBD1 (6 bases). Germline CDR1 SGHTA, CDR2 FQGNSA. This CDR3 has 14 amino acids. Trimming left V 5 bases short and J 6 bases short, with 13 bases between. The CDR3: CASSVTGAAGELFF. Written as DNA, the CDR3 is TGTGCCAGCAGCGTGACAGGAGCGGCCGGGGAGCTGTTTTTT. Full variable domain (remainder filled in from reference TRBV7-2 and TRBJ2-2): GAGVSQSPSNKVTEKGKDVELRCDPISGHTALYWYRQSLGQGLEFLIYFQGNSAPDKSGLPSDRFSAERTGGSVSTLTIQRTQQEDSAVYLCASSVTGAAGELFFGEGSRLTVL.

This clonotype was seen many times. This chain links TRBV11-2 with TRBJ2-1; TRBD2 matches 9 bases. The V and J ends lost 5 bases and 5 bases, in that order; junction bases with no gene match: 10. This CDR3 contains 16 residues. The germline CDR1 and CDR2 sequences are SGHAT and FQNNGV. The CDR3 loop is CASSGFSGGSDNEQFF. The CDR3 DNA is TGTGCCAGCAGCGGGTTCAGCGGGGGGTCAGACAATGAGCAGTTCTTC. The whole variable domain, remainder taken from reference TRBV11-2 and TRBJ2-1, is EAGVAQSPRYKIIEKRQSVAFWCNPISGHATLYWYQQILGQGPKLLIQFQNNGVVDDSQLPKDRFSAERLKGVDSTLKIQPAKLEDSAVYLCASSGFSGGSDNEQFFGPGTRLTVL.

This clonotype has ten or more counts. The gene calls are TRBV15 and TRBJ2-5, with 7 bases lining up with TRBD2. The J segment lost 5 bases and the V segment lost 4 bases, leaving 4 bases of the junction unmatched. Germline V gene lookup returns CDR1 LNHNV and CDR2 YYDKDF (reference sequence). This CDR3 contains 13 residues. CDR3 loop: CATSKFGGETQYF. CDR3 sequence (DNA): TGTGCCACCAGCAAGTTCGGGGGGGAGACCCAGTACTTC.

This clonotype was seen only a few times. The chain has TRBV12-3 or TRBV12-4 and TRBJ1-6, with D perhaps matching TRBD1 (5 bases). This CDR3 contains 15 residues. V was pared by 3 bases and J by 4 bases, with 10 bases between. The CDR3 loop is CASSLSGAYNSPLHF. In nucleotides, the CDR3 is TGTGCCAGCAGTTTGTCTGGGGCTTATAATTCACCCCTCCACTTT.

This clonotype was picked up a small number of times. The V call is TRBV6-1, the J call TRBJ2-4, with TRBD1 matching 7 bases. The germline CDR1 and CDR2 sequences are MNHNS and SASEGT. V shed 2 bases, J shed 2 bases, and the junction held 9 bases outside the gene matches. The CDR3 has 17 amino acids. The CDR3 sequence is CASSEFPRGITKNIQYF. DNA of the CDR3: TGTGCCAGCAGTGAATTCCCCAGGGGGATAACCAAAAACATTCAGTACTTC.

This clonotype was detected only a few times. The V and J genes are TRBV6-5 and TRBJ1-6; 7 bases fit TRBD1. The CDR3 runs to 14 residues. CDR1 and CDR2 from the germline V gene are MNHEY and SVGAGI. V was pared by 0 bases and J by 13 bases, with 6 bases of the junction left unmatched. The CDR3 loop is CASSYSSTGRPLHF. CDR3 sequence (DNA): TGTGCCAGCAGTTACTCCTCGACAGGGCGTCCCCTCCACTTT.

There are many counts of this clonotype. The chain combines TRBV7-2 with TRBJ1-5, with D possibly matching TRBD1 (6 bases). CDR1 and CDR2 from the germline V gene are SGHTA and FQGNSA. The V and J ends lost 0 bases and 4 bases respectively, with 16 bases between them. The CDR3 has 17 amino acids. CDR3 coding DNA: TGTGCCAGCAGCTTAGCGTTTCAGGGAGGGGGTAATCAGCCCCAGCATTTT. Protein: CASSLAFQGGGNQPQHF. Looking up the rest from reference TRBV7-2 and TRBJ1-5 gives the full variable domain: GAGVSQSPSNKVTEKGKDVELRCDPISGHTALYWYRQSLGQGLEFLIYFQGNSAPDKSGLPSDRFSAERTGGSVSTLTIQRTQQEDSAVYLCASSLAFQGGGNQPQHFGDGTRLSIL.

CDR3 loop: CASSSTWDRGETGANVLTF. The DNA for the CDR3 is TGTGCCAGCAGTTCAACCTGGGACAGGGGGGAAACTGGGGCCAACGTCCTGACTTTC. The chain joins TRBV27 to TRBJ2-6; 11 bases agree with TRBD1. This CDR3 contains 19 residues. Germline V lookup: CDR1 MNHEY, CDR2 SMNVEV (reference sequence). V lost 4 bases to trimming and J lost 2 bases; unmatched junction nucleotides: 10.

This sequence joins TRBV11-3 and TRBJ1-1; 11 bases line up with TRBD1. The V gene end was trimmed by 8 bases and the J gene end by 1 base; junction bases not matched to a gene: 6. Germline V gene sequence: CDR1 SGHNT, CDR2 YENEEA. There are 15 residues in the CDR3. CDR3 loop: CASSTGTGGNTEAFF. The DNA for the CDR3 is TGTGCCAGCTCAACCGGGACAGGGGGGAACACTGAAGCTTTCTTT.

The gene calls are TRBV10-3 and TRBJ2-2; the match to TRBD1 covers 10 bases. The ends lost 4 bases at V and 4 bases at J; junction bases unmatched: 6. CDR3 length equals 16 residues. Germline lookup yields CDR1 ENHRY and CDR2 SYGVKD. CDR3 region: CAISGGQGVGTGELFF. The CDR3 DNA reads as TGTGCCATCAGTGGCGGACAGGGGGTGGGCACCGGGGAGCTGTTTTTT.

As regards this clonotype: The germline gene is not matched at one end of the junction; a read error may be the cause. The chain uses TRBV20-1 and TRBJ2-3; D gene ambiguous. Per the germline V gene, CDR1 is DFQATT and CDR2 is SNEGSKA (reference sequence). This CDR3 is built from 10 residues. The CDR3 DNA follows: TGTTGCGGAAGCACAGATACGCAGTATTTT. Its translation is CCGSTDTQYF.

The table lists this clonotype with a few counts. The J gene is TRBJ1-2, the V gene TRBV29-1; TRBD1 might be the D (5 bases). CDR1 is SQVTM, CDR2 ANQGSEA, per germline. Trimming left V 6 bases short and J 5 bases short, with 13 bases between. This CDR3 has 12 amino acids. CDR3 protein: CSVPREEYGYTF. The CDR3 DNA reads TGCAGCGTGCCCAGGGAGGAGTATGGCTACACCTTC.

The chain combines TRBV20-1 with TRBJ1-2; D uncertain. The CDR3 is made up of 11 amino acids. Germline lookup yields CDR1 DFQATT and CDR2 SNEGSKA (reference sequence). Deletions cut 5 bases from V and 8 bases from J, with 12 bases between. The CDR3 sequence is CSAPALGGYTF. CDR3 nucleotides: TGCAGTGCTCCCGCTTTGGGGGGCTACACCTTC.

This chain uses TRBV9 with TRBJ2-3; D unresolved. CDR1 and CDR2 (germline): SGDLS, YYNGEE. The CDR3 sequence is 13 residues long. The V end was cut by 0 bases, the J end by 4 bases, with 6 bases between. CDR3 protein: CASSVDRADTQYF. The CDR3 DNA is TGTGCCAGCAGCGTAGACCGGGCAGATACGCAGTATTTT.

This clonotype was counted ten times or more. V and J are TRBV7-2 and TRBJ2-7; D is uncertain. Germline-derived CDR1 and CDR2 are SGHTA and FQGNSA. The CDR3 sequence is 13 residues long. V was trimmed by 3 bases and J by 1 base, leaving 7 bases between them. CDR3 DNA: TGTGCCAGCAGCTTTGGAGTGTCCTACGAGCAGTACTTC. The encoded protein is CASSFGVSYEQYF.

The chain is built from TRBV7-8 and TRBJ2-1; 8 bases map to TRBD2. V was pared by 4 bases and J by 7 bases, with 12 bases of the junction left unmatched. CDR3 size: 16 residues. Germline V gene lookup returns CDR1 SGHVS and CDR2 FQNEAQ. The CDR3 sequence: CASSSPEREYWNEQFF. CDR3 DNA sequence: TGTGCCAGCAGCTCCCCCGAGCGGGAGTATTGGAATGAGCAGTTCTTC. The full variable domain, rest sourced from reference TRBV7-8 and TRBJ2-1, is GAGVSQSPRYKVAKRGQDVALRCDPISGHVSLFWYQQALGQGPEFLTYFQNEAQLDKSGLPSDRFFAERPEGSVSTLKIQRTQQEDSAVYLCASSSPEREYWNEQFFGPGTRLTVL.